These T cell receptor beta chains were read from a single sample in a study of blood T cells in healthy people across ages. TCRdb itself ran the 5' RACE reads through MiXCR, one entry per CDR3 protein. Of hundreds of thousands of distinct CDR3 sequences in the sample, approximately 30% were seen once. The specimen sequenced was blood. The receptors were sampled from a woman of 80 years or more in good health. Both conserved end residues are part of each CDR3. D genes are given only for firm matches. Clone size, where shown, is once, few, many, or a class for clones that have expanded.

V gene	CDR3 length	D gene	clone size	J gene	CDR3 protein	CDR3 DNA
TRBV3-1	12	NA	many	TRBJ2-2	CASRLFTGELFF	TGTGCCAGCAGGCTTTTCACCGGGGAGCTGTTTTTT
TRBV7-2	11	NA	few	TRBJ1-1	CASSPGAEAFF	TGTGCCAGCAGCCCAGGGGCTGAAGCTTTCTTT
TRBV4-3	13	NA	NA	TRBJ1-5	CASSQEPDQPQHF	TGCGCCAGCAGCCAGGAACCGGATCAGCCCCAGCATTTT
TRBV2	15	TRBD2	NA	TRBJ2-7	CASSFSGGPPYEQYF	TGTGCCAGCAGTTTTAGCGGGGGTCCCCCCTACGAGCAGTACTTC
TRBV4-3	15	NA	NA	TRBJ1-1	CASSQAPGVDTEAFF	TGCGCCAGCAGCCAAGCGCCAGGGGTGGACACTGAAGCTTTCTTT
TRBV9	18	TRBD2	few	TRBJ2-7	CASSVGSQRGPTYNEQYF	TGTGCCAGCAGCGTAGGGTCCCAGCGGGGGCCGACCTACAATGAGCAGTACTTC
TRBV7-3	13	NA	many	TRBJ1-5	CASSRGYGQPQHF	TGTGCCAGCAGCCGGGGGTACGGGCAGCCCCAGCATTTT
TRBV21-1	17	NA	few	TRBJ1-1	CASSRGGTGVMNTEAFF	TGTGCCAGCAGCCGTGGCGGGACAGGGGTCATGAACACTGAAGCTTTCTTT
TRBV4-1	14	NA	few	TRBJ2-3	CASSQEDSPDTQYF	TGCGCCAGCAGCCAAGAAGACAGTCCTGATACGCAGTATTTT
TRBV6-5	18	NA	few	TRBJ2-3	CASSSRGVGGARTDTQYF	TGTGCCAGCAGTTCCCGAGGGGTGGGGGGGGCCCGCACAGATACGCAGTATTTT
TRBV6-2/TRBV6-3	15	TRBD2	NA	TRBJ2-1	CASSTSGSSYNEQFF	TGTGCCAGCAGCACAAGCGGGAGCTCCTACAATGAGCAGTTCTTC
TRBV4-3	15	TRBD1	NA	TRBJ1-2	CASSRPGQGEGGYTF	TGCGCCAGCAGCCGGCCGGGACAGGGAGAGGGGGGCTACACCTTC
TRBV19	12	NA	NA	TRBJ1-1	CATSASNTEAFF	TGTGCCACCTCGGCCTCGAACACTGAAGCTTTCTTT
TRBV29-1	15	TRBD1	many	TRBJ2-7	CSVEDAKGQPHEQYF	TGCAGCGTTGAAGATGCCAAGGGACAGCCCCACGAGCAGTACTTC
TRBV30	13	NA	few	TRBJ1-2	CAWKVVANYGYTF	TGTGCCTGGAAAGTAGTAGCTAACTATGGCTACACCTTC
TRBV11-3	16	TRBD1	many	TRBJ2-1	CASSLDRGGHWDEQFF	TGTGCCAGCAGCTTAGATCGAGGGGGCCATTGGGATGAGCAGTTCTTC
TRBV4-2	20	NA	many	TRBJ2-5	CASSQDLGTPTGSINNEQYF	TGTGCCAGCAGCCAAGATCTTGGGACCCCCACAGGGTCCATAAACAATGAGCAGTACTTC
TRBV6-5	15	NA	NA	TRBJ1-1	CASKPPGATGWEAFF	TGTGCCAGCAAACCCCCGGGGGCCACAGGGTGGGAAGCTTTCTTT
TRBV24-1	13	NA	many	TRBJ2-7	CATSDDAGLEQYF	TGTGCCACCAGTGACGACGCCGGTCTCGAGCAGTACTTC
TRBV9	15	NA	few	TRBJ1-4	CASSVYQAGREKLFF	TGTGCCAGCAGCGTGTACCAGGCGGGGCGCGAAAAACTGTTTTTT
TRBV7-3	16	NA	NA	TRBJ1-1	CASRKTEGGLNTEAFF	TGTGCCAGCAGGAAAACAGAGGGAGGTTTGAACACTGAAGCTTTCTTT
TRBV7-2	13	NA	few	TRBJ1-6	CASSFEGDSPLHF	TGTGCCAGCAGCTTTGAAGGGGATTCACCCCTCCACTTT
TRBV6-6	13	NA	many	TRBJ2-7	CASSAIQGYEQYF	TGTGCCAGCAGTGCGATACAGGGATACGAGCAGTACTTC
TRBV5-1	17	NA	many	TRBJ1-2	CASSLDQTRLGSYGYTF	TGCGCCAGCAGCTTGGACCAGACCCGATTGGGAAGCTATGGCTACACCTTC
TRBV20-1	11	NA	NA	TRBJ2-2	CSAPPTGELFF	TGCAGTGCACCACCCACCGGGGAGCTGTTTTTT